This TCR beta chain was identified during a study of blood T cell repertoires in COVID-19. Study as a whole: Sites in the United States, Italy and Spain provided acute and convalescent COVID-19 samples. T cells, B-cell-depleted T cells, or PBMCs supplied cDNA or gDNA.

This clone was seen a handful of times. Deletions cut 5 bases from V and 2 bases from J, with 12 bases between. The CDR3 sequence is 14 residues long. CDR1 is SNHLY, CDR2 FYNNEI, per germline. Sequencing was performed with immunoSEQ multiplex PCR; in TCRdb, only in-frame clones are kept and a portion is missing. The sample contains some 230,000 clones, 70% to 90% of which appear only once. The receptor was isolated from a man aged 45 to 65 who had recovered from COVID-19. The gene calls are TRBV2 and TRBJ1-1; a weak D match, TRBD1 (6 bases). The sequencing sample was made of peripheral blood. The CDR3 nucleotides are TGTGCCAGCAGTCAAGACAGGTTCAACACTGAAGCTTTCTTT. Amino acid sequence: CASSQDRFNTEAFF.